This T cell receptor (beta chain) comes out of a study of sequential checkpoint blockade in melanoma. In the study overall: Randomization was 1:1 between first-line nivolumab→ipilimumab and ipilimumab→nivolumab. Both treatment sequences were followed by maintenance nivolumab.

Libraries were prepared by immunoSEQ multiplex PCR; TCRdb keeps only in-frame clonotypes and omits some of them. The sample holds tens of thousands of clones, 86% seen once. The treatment was: randomized to nivolumab then ipilimumab (arm A) or the reverse (arm B). DNA-damaging chemotherapy had not been given to any patient beforehand. Live CD3+CD8+ CD19− CD56− cells were sorted from PBMCs. This CDR3 has 17 residues. Germline V gene sequence: CDR1 ENHRY, CDR2 SYGVKD. The trim removed 3 bases at V and 9 bases at J, leaving 16 bases unmatched. This specimen was CD8+ T cells sorted from blood (inferred from file names), taken from a patient given nivolumab and ipilimumab in sequence. The gene calls are TRBV10-3 and TRBJ2-2, with 7 bases that match TRBD2. The receptor was isolated from a human donor with melanoma. CDR3 amino acids: CAISDPSPSGGPRELFF. The CDR3, as DNA: TGTGCCATCAGTGACCCGTCCCCATCGGGAGGCCCCCGGGAGCTGTTTTTT.